Shown below are 11 T cell receptor beta chains from a single sample sequenced in a study of blood T cell repertoires in COVID-19. Assay: immunoSEQ multiplex PCR; the TCRdb copy retains only in-frame clones and omits some. The data show about 89,000 clones, 75% to 85% seen once. Specimen: peripheral blood. The receptors shown here come from a woman of 80 years or more with acute or convalescent COVID-19.

The chain is built from TRBV6-5 and TRBJ2-7; 7 bases line up with TRBD2. CDR3 length: 14 amino acids. Germline V lookup: CDR1 MNHEY, CDR2 SVGAGI. Losses at the gene ends were 6 bases for V and 3 bases for J; bases not matched to a gene: 8. The CDR3 bases are TGTGCCAGCAGAGGGGACTACCAATACTACGAGCAGTACTTC. Translation gives CASRGDYQYYEQYF.

V and J are TRBV3-1 (or the pseudogene TRBV3-2) and TRBJ2-1; the D gene is possibly TRBD2 (6 bases). This CDR3 is built from 11 residues. V shed 3 bases and J shed 9 bases, with 6 bases lying between them. Per germline, CDR1 LGHDT and CDR2 YNNKEL (reference sequence). CDR3 sequence (DNA): TGTGCCAGCAGCCACGGGGGTGAGCAGTTCTTC. This encodes CASSHGGEQFF.

The V gene is TRBV2, the J gene TRBJ2-7; D is possibly TRBD1 (6 bases). Looked up from germline, CDR1 is SNHLY and CDR2 is FYNNEI. This CDR3 has 13 amino acids. V lost 6 bases to trimming and J lost 13 bases, with 22 bases between them. The CDR3 nucleotides are TGTGCCAGCAGCGCCGGGACATTCGGGAAGAATTACTTC. This encodes CASSAGTFGKNYF.

The chain is built from TRBV18 and TRBJ1-4, with 9 bases lining up with TRBD1. V gave up 4 bases and J gave up 8 bases; unmatched junction bases: 5. Germline-derived CDR1 and CDR2 are KGHSH and LQKENI. The CDR3 consists of 14 residues. Here the CDR3 DNA reads TGTGCCAGCTCACAGGGGACAGGGAACGAAAAACTGTTTTTT. Encoded protein: CASSQGTGNEKLFF.

This clone appeared once. The rearrangement links TRBV5-6 to TRBJ1-2, with 7 positions matching TRBD1. V shed 4 bases, J shed 5 bases, and the junction held 8 bases outside the gene matches. The CDR3 consists of 14 residues. Germline V lookup: CDR1 SGHDT, CDR2 YYEEEE. DNA of the CDR3: TGTGCCAGCAGCCTGAAGGACAGGAGGTATGGCTACACCTTC. It yields the protein CASSLKDRRYGYTF.

The CDR3 spells CASARSPTSGSRPSTDTQYF. In nucleotides, the CDR3 is TGTGCTAGTGCCCGTTCCCCGACTAGCGGGAGCAGACCTAGCACAGATACGCAGTATTTT. This chain links TRBV12-5 with TRBJ2-3, with 12 bases lining up with TRBD2. Germline V gene lookup returns CDR1 LGHNT and CDR2 FRNRAP. Trimming cost V 7 bases and J 0 bases; bases outside gene matches: 17. The CDR3 covers 20 residues.

The chain couples TRBV6-5 to TRBJ1-5; TRBD1 might be the D (5 bases). Germline CDR1 and CDR2: MNHEY and SVGAGI. V was trimmed by 6 bases and J by 6 bases, leaving 6 bases between them. CDR3 size: 11 residues. CDR3: CASRGGQPQHF. The CDR3, as DNA: TGTGCCAGCAGGGGGGGTCAGCCCCAGCATTTT.

The chain employs TRBV3-1 (or the pseudogene TRBV3-2) and TRBJ1-2; 7 nucleotides line up with TRBD1. The trim removed 0 bases at V and 4 bases at J, leaving 11 bases unmatched. The V gene's germline CDR1 is LGHDT and CDR2 YNNKEL (reference sequence). CDR3 length equals 17 residues. This chain's CDR3 is CASSQEGEQGQVYGYTF. The CDR3 coding sequence is TGTGCCAGCAGCCAAGAAGGAGAACAGGGGCAAGTCTATGGCTACACCTTC.

As regards this clone: Mismatch with germline at one junction end may stem from a read error. The gene calls are TRBV11-2 and TRBJ1-1; TRBD1 matches at 7 bases. The CDR3 sequence is 15 residues long. Germline V CDR1 and CDR2: SGHAT, FQNNGV. CDR3 nucleotide sequence: TGTGCCAGCAGTTATCCGACAGGGATGAAGACTGAAGCTTTCTTT. Amino acids: CASSYPTGMKTEAFF. The complete variable domain, with remaining parts taken from reference TRBV11-2 and TRBJ1-1, reads EAGVAQSPRYKIIEKRQSVAFWCNPISGHATLYWYQQILGQGPKLLIQFQNNGVVDDSQLPKDRFSAERLKGVDSTLKIQPAKLEDSAVYLCASSYPTGMKTEAFFGQGTRLTVV.

The chain employs TRBV10-3 and TRBJ2-3, with 8 positions matching TRBD2. Unmatched junction bases numbered 10, after V lost 11 bases and J lost 3 bases. The V gene's germline CDR1 is ENHRY and CDR2 SYGVKD. CDR3 length: 14 amino acids. The CDR3 DNA follows: TGTGCCTCCGGCGTCGGGGGGGCTACAGATACGCAGTATTTT. Amino acid sequence: CASGVGGATDTQYF.

The rearrangement joins TRBV3-1 (or the pseudogene TRBV3-2) to TRBJ2-7; TRBD2 might be the D (6 bases). V lost 1 base and J 2 bases, leaving 9 bases between the germline ends. This CDR3 contains 14 residues. CDR1 LGHDT and CDR2 YNNKEL come from the germline V gene (reference sequence). The CDR3 loop reads CASSQAGVAYEQYF. The CDR3 bases are TGTGCCAGCAGCCAAGCGGGAGTAGCCTACGAGCAGTACTTC.